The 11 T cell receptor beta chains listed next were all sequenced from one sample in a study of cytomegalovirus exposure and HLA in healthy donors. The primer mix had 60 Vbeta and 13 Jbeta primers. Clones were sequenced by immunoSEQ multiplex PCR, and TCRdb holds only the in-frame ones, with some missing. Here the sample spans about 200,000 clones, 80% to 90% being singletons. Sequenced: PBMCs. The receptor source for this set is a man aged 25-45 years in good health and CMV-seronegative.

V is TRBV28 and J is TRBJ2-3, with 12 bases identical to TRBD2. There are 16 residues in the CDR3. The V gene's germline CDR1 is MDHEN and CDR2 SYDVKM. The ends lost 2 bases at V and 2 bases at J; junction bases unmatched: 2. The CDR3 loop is CASSLTSGGFTDTQYF. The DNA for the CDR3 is TGTGCCAGCAGTTTAACTAGCGGGGGGTTCACAGATACGCAGTATTTT.

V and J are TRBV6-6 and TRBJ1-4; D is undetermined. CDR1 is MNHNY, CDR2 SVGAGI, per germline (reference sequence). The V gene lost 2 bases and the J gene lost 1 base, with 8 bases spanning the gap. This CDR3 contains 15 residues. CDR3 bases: TGTGCCAGCAGTTACGAGGGAAGAACTAATGAAAAACTGTTTTTT. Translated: CASSYEGRTNEKLFF.

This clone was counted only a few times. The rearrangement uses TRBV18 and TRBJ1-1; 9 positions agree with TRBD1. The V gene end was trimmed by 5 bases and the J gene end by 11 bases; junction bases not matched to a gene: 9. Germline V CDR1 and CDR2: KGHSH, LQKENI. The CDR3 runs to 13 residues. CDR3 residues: CASSTGQGIQAFF. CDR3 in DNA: TGTGCCAGCTCAACGGGACAGGGTATTCAGGCTTTCTTT.

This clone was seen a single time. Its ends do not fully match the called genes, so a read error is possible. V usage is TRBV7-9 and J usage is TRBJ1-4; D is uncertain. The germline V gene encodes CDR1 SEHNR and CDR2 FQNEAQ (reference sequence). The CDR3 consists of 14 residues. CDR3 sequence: CSSSSGRTGEKLFF. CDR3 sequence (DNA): TGTTCCAGCAGCTCGGGAAGAACTGGTGAAAAACTGTTTTTT.

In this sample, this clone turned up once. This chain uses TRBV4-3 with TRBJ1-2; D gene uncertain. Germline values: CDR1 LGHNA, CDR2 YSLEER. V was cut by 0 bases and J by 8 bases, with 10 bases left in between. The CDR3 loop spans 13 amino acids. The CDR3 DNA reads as TGCGCCAGCAGCCAAGATTATCGTTCCGGCTACACCTTC. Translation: CASSQDYRSGYTF.

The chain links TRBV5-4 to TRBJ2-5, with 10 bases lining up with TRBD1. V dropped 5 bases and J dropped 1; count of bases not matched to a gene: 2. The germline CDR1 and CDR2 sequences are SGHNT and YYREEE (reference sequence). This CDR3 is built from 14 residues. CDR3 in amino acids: CASSRTGGQETQYF. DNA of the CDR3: TGTGCCAGCAGTAGGACAGGGGGCCAAGAGACCCAGTACTTC.

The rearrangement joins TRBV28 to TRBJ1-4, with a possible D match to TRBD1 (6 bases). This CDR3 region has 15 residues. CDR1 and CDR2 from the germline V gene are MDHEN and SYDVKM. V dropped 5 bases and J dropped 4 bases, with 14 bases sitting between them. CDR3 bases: TGTGCCAGCAGTCTGCTACAGGGCTATAATGAAAAACTGTTTTTT. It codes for CASSLLQGYNEKLFF.

CDR3 sequence (DNA): TGTGCCAGCAGTTGGGACATCACAGATACGCAGTATTTT. It specifies CASSWDITDTQYF. The chain combines TRBV6-5 with TRBJ2-3; maybe TRBD1 (6 bases). CDR1 and CDR2 (germline): MNHEY, SVGAGI. V was pared by 4 bases and J by 2 bases, with 7 bases between. The CDR3 covers 13 residues.

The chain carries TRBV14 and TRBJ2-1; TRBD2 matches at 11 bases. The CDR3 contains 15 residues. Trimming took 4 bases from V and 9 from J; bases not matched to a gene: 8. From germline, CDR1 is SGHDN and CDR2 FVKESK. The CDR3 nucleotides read TGTGCCAGCAGCCCACCGGAGGGACTAGCGGTTGAGCAGTTCTTC. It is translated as CASSPPEGLAVEQFF. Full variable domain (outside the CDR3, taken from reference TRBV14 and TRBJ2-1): EAGVTQFPSHSVIEKGQTVTLRCDPISGHDNLYWYRRVMGKEIKFLLHFVKESKQDESGMPNNRFLAERTGGTYSTLKVQPAELEDSGVYFCASSPPEGLAVEQFFGPGTRLTVL.

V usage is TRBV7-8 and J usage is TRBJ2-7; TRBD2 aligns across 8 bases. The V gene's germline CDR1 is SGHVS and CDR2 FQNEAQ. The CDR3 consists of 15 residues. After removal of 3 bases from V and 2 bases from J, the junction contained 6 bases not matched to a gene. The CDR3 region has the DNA TGTGCCAGCAGCTTGGGGCGGGGGGCACCCTACGAGCAGTACTTC. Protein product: CASSLGRGAPYEQYF.

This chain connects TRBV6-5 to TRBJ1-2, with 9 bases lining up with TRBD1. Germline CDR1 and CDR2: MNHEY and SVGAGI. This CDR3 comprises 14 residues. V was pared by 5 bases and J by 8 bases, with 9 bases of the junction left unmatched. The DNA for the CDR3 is TGTGCCAGCAGTGACCGGGACAGGGCTGGCGGCTACACCTTC. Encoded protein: CASSDRDRAGGYTF.